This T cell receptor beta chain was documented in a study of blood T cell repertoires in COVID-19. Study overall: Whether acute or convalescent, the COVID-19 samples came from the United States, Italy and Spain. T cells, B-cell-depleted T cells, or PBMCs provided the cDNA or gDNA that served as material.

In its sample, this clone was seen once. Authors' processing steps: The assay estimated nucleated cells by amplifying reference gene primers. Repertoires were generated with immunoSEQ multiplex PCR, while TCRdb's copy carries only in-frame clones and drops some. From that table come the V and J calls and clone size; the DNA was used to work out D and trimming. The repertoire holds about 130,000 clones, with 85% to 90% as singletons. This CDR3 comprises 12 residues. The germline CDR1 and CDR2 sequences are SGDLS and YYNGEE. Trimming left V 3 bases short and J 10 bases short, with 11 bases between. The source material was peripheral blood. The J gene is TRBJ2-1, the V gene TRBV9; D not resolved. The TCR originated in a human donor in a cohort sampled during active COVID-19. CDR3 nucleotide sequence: TGTGCCAGCAGCGGCGTCTTAGTGGAGCAGTTCTTC. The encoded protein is CASSGVLVEQFF.